Listed below are T cell receptor beta chains from one sample, sequenced in a study of T-cell memory formation after mild COVID-19. Using its own MiXCR run on the 5' RACE reads, TCRdb lists one record per CDR3 protein. The sample lists hundreds of thousands of distinct CDR3 sequences; around a sixth were seen once. The sample comprised PBMCs or a T cell subset sorted from them (not recorded which). The receptors originated from an adult woman who had mild COVID-19 (a few samples of this study predate the infection). Cell type and time point are not known. The CDR3 runs from the conserved cysteine through the conserved F or W.

V: TRBV6-2/TRBV6-3; J: TRBJ2-7; CDR3: CASSQQGAKDEQYF
V: TRBV10-3; J: TRBJ2-3; CDR3: CAIRGRTSVRTDTQYF
V: TRBV20-1; J: TRBJ2-3; CDR3: CSAERGSLAEWATDTQYF
V: TRBV24-1; J: TRBJ2-2; CDR3: CATSDFSRGNRGTGELFF
V: TRBV7-9; J: TRBJ2-5; CDR3: CASSLIVETQYF
V: TRBV20-1; J: TRBJ2-3; CDR3: CSASTRGAGDTQYF
V: TRBV2; J: TRBJ2-5; CDR3: CASSARLAPSRRTQYF
V: TRBV7-6; J: TRBJ1-1; CDR3: CASSLDGEGTEAFF
V: TRBV21-1; J: TRBJ2-7; CDR3: CASSALLAGGSYEQYF
V: TRBV2; J: TRBJ2-5; CDR3: CASSEGLETQYF
V: TRBV6-5; J: TRBJ2-3; CDR3: CASSGTSRRHTQYF
V: TRBV7-8; J: TRBJ1-2; CDR3: CASSVTGVDYGYTF
V: TRBV20-1; J: TRBJ2-5; CDR3: CSARDTEGGLPVIETQYF
V: TRBV12-3/TRBV12-4; J: TRBJ2-1; CDR3: CASSPTGDAYNEQFF
V: TRBV20-1; J: TRBJ1-6; CDR3: CSASRQDSPLHF
V: TRBV5-1; J: TRBJ2-3; CDR3: CASSASGRETDTQYF
V: TRBV24-1; J: TRBJ2-3; CDR3: CATSQDAGKDTQYF
V: TRBV29-1; J: TRBJ2-3; CDR3: CSVYRATSSVADTQYF
V: TRBV7-8; J: TRBJ1-1; CDR3: CASSSQHRTAGTEAFF
V: TRBV7-2; J: TRBJ2-3; CDR3: CASSLQRTSTDTQYF
V: TRBV7-9; J: TRBJ2-5; CDR3: CASSLVAQETQYF
V: TRBV5-6; J: TRBJ2-7; CDR3: CASSPFGYQGIHEQYF
V: TRBV24-1; J: TRBJ2-3; CDR3: CATSDPGEEQVDTQYF
V: TRBV5-1; J: TRBJ2-7; CDR3: CASSLDVTSGGSYEQYF
V: TRBV3-1; J: TRBJ2-7; CDR3: CASSQDITSVQYF
V: TRBV9; J: TRBJ2-6; CDR3: CASSPQQVFLSVLTF
V: TRBV7-9; J: TRBJ2-3; CDR3: CASSFSVGESLDTQYF
V: TRBV15; J: TRBJ2-3; CDR3: CATSRDGGPDTQYF
V: TRBV7-2; J: TRBJ2-3; CDR3: CASSSGRGPNSPSTDTQYF
V: TRBV9; J: TRBJ2-2; CDR3: CASSVTSGRASGELFF
V: TRBV15; J: TRBJ2-7; CDR3: CASSKGEGRKYEQYF
V: TRBV7-3; J: TRBJ2-3; CDR3: CASSLSGSGGPTDTQYF
V: TRBV5-1; J: TRBJ2-1; CDR3: CASSLSGEYNEQFF
V: TRBV7-2; J: TRBJ2-2; CDR3: CASSLSLGAGELFF
V: TRBV4-3; J: TRBJ1-1; CDR3: CASSQSSGKNTEAFF
V: TRBV20-1; J: TRBJ1-2; CDR3: CSAPPPGTYGYTF
V: TRBV7-9; J: TRBJ1-2; CDR3: CASSLQDLYGYTF
V: TRBV27; J: TRBJ2-2; CDR3: CASSSYSGELFF
V: TRBV12-3/TRBV12-4; J: TRBJ2-3; CDR3: CASRASGSHPDTQYF
V: TRBV7-2; J: TRBJ2-3; CDR3: CASRLSGGRTDTQYF
V: TRBV5-1; J: TRBJ1-1; CDR3: CASSLGQDFTEAFF
V: TRBV3-1; J: TRBJ2-7; CDR3: CASSQGHRVSYEQYF
V: TRBV24-1; J: TRBJ2-1; CDR3: CATSDDGQGRNEQFF
V: TRBV5-1; J: TRBJ1-2; CDR3: CASSEGGAGYGYTF
V: TRBV5-1; J: TRBJ2-5; CDR3: CASSLAVFGSQETQYF
V: TRBV6-2/TRBV6-3; J: TRBJ2-1; CDR3: CASSNAYNEQFF
V: TRBV4-3; J: TRBJ2-7; CDR3: CASSRGGGDSYEQYF
V: TRBV30; J: TRBJ2-5; CDR3: CAWTRQGPETQYF
V: TRBV27; J: TRBJ2-1; CDR3: CASSFSGEQFF
V: TRBV11-3; J: TRBJ2-2; CDR3: CASSPSTGPGGELFF
V: TRBV9; J: TRBJ1-1; CDR3: CASSASVLNTEAFF
V: TRBV5-1; J: TRBJ2-4; CDR3: CASSYPRTGARLAKNIQYF
V: TRBV7-2; J: TRBJ2-3; CDR3: CASSAVLAGASDTQYF
V: TRBV7-3; J: TRBJ2-1; CDR3: CASSLRGGEGSNEQFF
V: TRBV14; J: TRBJ2-5; CDR3: CASSQVKRGGHETQYF
V: TRBV29-1; J: TRBJ2-1; CDR3: CSVKGPGAYNEQFF
V: TRBV20-1; J: TRBJ1-2; CDR3: CSARDLGTGGNYGYTF